The text below deals with one TCR beta chain. Here immunoSEQ multiplex PCR was the method, and the copy in TCRdb shows in-frame clones only, minus some. This table holds under 250,000 clones, about 82% found once. The entry originates in a study of blood T cell repertoires in COVID-19. From germline, CDR1 is MNHEY and CDR2 SMNVEV (reference sequence). Unmatched junction bases numbered 4, after V lost 4 bases and J lost 3 bases. The CDR3 has 14 residues. Sequencing was done on a sample of peripheral blood. This clonotype was sampled from a woman at least 80 years old with COVID-19, enrolled during active disease. The chain has TRBV27 and TRBJ2-7, with 9 bases aligning to TRBD1. CDR3 residues: CASSYRQGDYEQYF. CDR3 coding DNA: TGTGCCAGCAGTTACCGACAGGGGGACTACGAGCAGTACTTC.